The sequence of this TCR beta chain was determined in a study of cytomegalovirus exposure and HLA in healthy donors. Study findings and constraints: Earlier findings revealed that most TCR beta V segments proved productive either about 87% or about 30% of the time. Because they were indistinguishable, some V segments, including TRBV6-2 and TRBV6-3, were excluded.

Regarding this clone: Its specificity is unknown.

Germline CDR1 reads SGHTA; CDR2 reads FQGNSA. V lost 5 bases to trimming and J lost 4 bases; unmatched junction nucleotides: 12. This CDR3 comprises 16 residues. It was with 60 Vbeta and 13 Jbeta primers that the PCR ran. Generated by immunoSEQ multiplex PCR, the TCRdb table keeps only in-frame clones and is missing some. The data show about 120,000 clones, approximately 75% seen once. The origin of this receptor is a man between 45 and 60 years old in good health and CMV-seropositive. Input material: PBMCs. The chain links TRBV7-2 to TRBJ2-5, with 8 bases matching TRBD2. CDR3: CASSTGRGRAGETQYF. CDR3 sequence (DNA): TGTGCCAGCAGCACCGGGAGGGGGAGGGCCGGAGAGACCCAGTACTTC.